The 20 T cell receptor beta chains presented below share a single source sample, sequenced in a study of T cell responses to AZD1222 COVID-19 vaccine. Assay: immunoSEQ multiplex PCR; the TCRdb copy retains only in-frame clones and omits some. The sample records 150,000 to 200,000 clones, around 92% being singletons. The starting material was peripheral blood, obtained on day 0 of AZD1222 vaccination. The source is an adult in good health.

V and J are TRBV30 and TRBJ2-1; D remains unclear. CDR3 size: 13 residues. Germline CDR1 is GTSNPN and CDR2 is SVGIG (reference sequence). The V gene lost 2 bases and the J gene lost 7 bases, with 12 bases spanning the gap. The CDR3 nucleotides are TGTGCCTGGAGTCCCCAGCTGGGAAATGAGCAGTTCTTC. Translation gives CAWSPQLGNEQFF.

On this clone itself: One end of the junction varies from germline; a read error may be responsible. This chain links TRBV12-3 or TRBV12-4 with TRBJ1-2; 8 bases fit TRBD1. The CDR3 consists of 11 residues. In DNA, the CDR3 is TGTGCCAGCAGATCCTCGGACAGGGAGGCCTTC. It is translated as CASRSSDREAF.

CDR3 in DNA: TGCAGCGTTGAACAGGGAGGAAATGGCTACACCTTC. This codes for CSVEQGGNGYTF. V gene TRBV29-1 combines with J gene TRBJ1-2; D is possibly TRBD1 (5 bases). Germline loops: CDR1 SQVTM, CDR2 ANQGSEA. V was cut by 2 bases and J by 6 bases, with 10 bases left in between. This CDR3 is 12 amino acids long.

The chain uses TRBV5-1 and TRBJ1-2, with D possibly being TRBD1 (6 bases). The CDR3 length is 19 residues. In germline, CDR1 is SGHRS, CDR2 YFSETQ. Trimming took off 1 base at V and 0 bases at J, with 22 bases between the two ends. The CDR3: CASSLHYGPAQGTNYGYTF. The CDR3 DNA reads TGCGCCAGCAGCTTGCATTACGGTCCTGCGCAGGGGACTAACTATGGCTACACCTTC. Using reference TRBV5-1 and TRBJ1-2 for the parts outside the CDR3, the full variable domain is KAGVTQTPRYLIKTRGQQVTLSCSPISGHRSVSWYQQTPGQGLQFLFEYFSETQRNKGNFPGRFSGRQFSNSRSEMNVSTLELGDSALYLCASSLHYGPAQGTNYGYTFGSGTRLTVV.

The chain combines TRBV11-2 with TRBJ1-2; D remains ambiguous. Germline V CDR1 and CDR2: SGHAT, FQNNGV. The length of the CDR3 is 15 residues. Trimming stripped 1 base from V and 6 bases from J, with 15 bases between. For the CDR3, the DNA is TGTGCCAGCAGCTTAGTAGGGCGGCAGAGGGATGGCTACACCTTC. Translation gives CASSLVGRQRDGYTF.

The rearrangement joins TRBV6-4 to TRBJ1-1; no definite D call. The CDR3 is 13 amino acids. Trimming took 4 bases from V and 2 from J, leaving 8 bases between them. Per the germline V gene, CDR1 is MRHNA and CDR2 is SNTAGT. CDR3 in amino acids: CASSVSVNTEAFF. The CDR3 nucleotides are TGTGCCAGCAGTGTCAGCGTAAACACTGAAGCTTTCTTT.

This chain connects TRBV4-1 to TRBJ2-3; 13 nucleotides agree with TRBD2. This CDR3 has 21 residues. CDR1 MGHRA and CDR2 YSYEKL come from the germline V gene. V was clipped by 0 bases and J by 5 bases; unmatched bases: 17. The DNA of the CDR3 is TGCGCCAGCAGCCAAGATTTGGGACTAGCGGGACGGTTGGGGTTGCGAGATACGCAGTATTTT. Translation gives CASSQDLGLAGRLGLRDTQYF.

The V and J genes are TRBV4-3 and TRBJ1-4; D gene ambiguous. The V gene lost 0 bases and the J gene lost 4 bases, with 15 bases spanning the gap. Germline CDR1 and CDR2: LGHNA and YSLEER. The CDR3 is 17 residues long. The CDR3 reads CASSQDTASIFNEKLFF. CDR3 coding DNA: TGCGCCAGCAGCCAAGATACCGCCAGTATTTTTAATGAAAAACTGTTTTTT.

The chain uses TRBV30 and TRBJ1-4; D gene ambiguous. The CDR3 spans 11 residues. Germline V gives CDR1 GTSNPN, CDR2 SVGIG (reference sequence). V gave up 6 bases and J gave up 4 bases, with 6 bases separating them. This CDR3 is CACGDNEKLFF. CDR3 coding DNA: TGTGCCTGCGGGGATAATGAAAAACTGTTTTTT.

For the CDR3, the DNA is TGTGCCAGTAGTATTCCTGGCCCACGAAGCTACTACAATGAGCAGTTCTTC. Translating gives CASSIPGPRSYYNEQFF. The chain couples TRBV19 to TRBJ2-1; D uncertain. The V end was cut by 3 bases, the J end by 3 bases, with 18 bases between. The CDR3 is made up of 17 amino acids. Germline loops: CDR1 LNHDA, CDR2 SQIVND (reference sequence).

The rearrangement links TRBV2 to TRBJ1-4; 10 bases line up with TRBD1. V shed 3 bases, J shed 4 bases, and the junction held 8 bases outside the gene matches. This CDR3 is built from 17 residues. Germline CDR1 is SNHLY and CDR2 is FYNNEI. In DNA form, the CDR3 reads TGTGCCAGCAGTGAGGAGGGGACAGGGGCGAGTAATGAAAAACTGTTTTTT. It encodes CASSEEGTGASNEKLFF.

V gene TRBV29-1 combines with J gene TRBJ1-1; a weak D match, TRBD1 (5 bases). Germline loops: CDR1 SQVTM, CDR2 ANQGSEA. V was clipped by 5 bases and J by 6 bases, with 19 bases between them. CDR3 length equals 14 residues. The CDR3, as DNA: TGCAGCGTTCTACGGCGGGGGGTTGCCGCTGAAGCTTTCTTT. This sequence encodes CSVLRRGVAAEAFF.

This clone was found once. The chain combines TRBV5-1 with TRBJ1-1; D remains ambiguous. The germline gives CDR1 SGHRS, CDR2 YFSETQ. The CDR3 length is 14 residues. Trimming cost V 4 bases and J 1 base, with 11 bases left between them. CDR3 coding DNA: TGCGCCAGCAGCCTGAGCGGGCCGAACACTGAAGCTTTCTTT. It yields the protein CASSLSGPNTEAFF. The full variable domain, completed using reference TRBV5-1 and TRBJ1-1, is KAGVTQTPRYLIKTRGQQVTLSCSPISGHRSVSWYQQTPGQGLQFLFEYFSETQRNKGNFPGRFSGRQFSNSRSEMNVSTLELGDSALYLCASSLSGPNTEAFFGQGTRLTVV.

The V call is TRBV18, the J call TRBJ1-1; D gene uncertain. The V end was cut by 0 bases, the J end by 5 bases, with 16 bases between. This CDR3 has 16 residues. Germline V gene lookup returns CDR1 KGHSH and CDR2 LQKENI. CDR3 in DNA: TGTGCCAGCTCACCACCTTTTAAGGGATCGGGGACTGAAGCTTTCTTT. Residues: CASSPPFKGSGTEAFF.

This chain links TRBV13 with TRBJ2-7; D may correspond to TRBD1 or TRBD2 (5 bases each). This CDR3 comprises 17 residues. Germline V CDR1 and CDR2: PRHDT, FYEKMQ (reference sequence). V lost 0 bases and J 3 bases, leaving 18 bases between the germline ends. CDR3 in DNA: TGTGCCAGCAGCTTAGGAATTTACGGGACGGCAAACTACGAGCAGTACTTC. Translating gives CASSLGIYGTANYEQYF.

V gene TRBV6-2 or TRBV6-3 combines with J gene TRBJ2-2; D ambiguous. V dropped 2 bases and J dropped 1 base, with 8 bases sitting between them. The CDR3 extends over 15 amino acids. Looked up from germline, CDR1 is MNHEY and CDR2 is SVGEGT. CDR3 nucleotide sequence: TGTGCCAGCAGTTACGGGGTGTTGAACACCGGGGAGCTGTTTTTT. Protein product: CASSYGVLNTGELFF.

The rearrangement links TRBV5-4 to TRBJ1-1; D perhaps matches TRBD1 (6 bases). Germline V lookup: CDR1 SGHNT, CDR2 YYREEE (reference sequence). The ends were cut back, 0 bases at V and 3 bases at J, with 15 bases in the middle. The CDR3 covers 16 residues. CDR3 sequence reads: CASSLGLGGRDTEAFF. CDR3 nucleotide sequence: TGTGCCAGCAGCTTGGGACTGGGGGGGCGGGACACTGAAGCTTTCTTT.

The chain joins TRBV6-2 or TRBV6-3 to TRBJ1-1; 9 bases match TRBD1. The germline gives CDR1 MNHEY, CDR2 SVGEGT. This CDR3 is built from 15 residues. Trimming removed 5 bases from V and 6 bases from J; junction bases left unmatched: 10. CDR3 DNA: TGTGCCAGCAGTCGACCGGGACAGGGTATCCCTGAAGCTTTCTTT. Its translation: CASSRPGQGIPEAFF.

The gene calls are TRBV7-8 and TRBJ1-2; D is undetermined. V was cut by 1 base and J by 0 bases, with 9 bases left in between. Germline V CDR1 and CDR2: SGHVS, FQNEAQ. This CDR3 comprises 15 residues. The CDR3 DNA sequence: TGTGCCAGCAGCTTAGATCGCAGGTCTAACTATGGCTACACCTTC. This gives the protein CASSLDRRSNYGYTF.

This clone came up a few times. The rearrangement joins TRBV7-8 to TRBJ1-2, with 9 bases that match TRBD1. This CDR3 has 15 amino acids. The germline CDR1 and CDR2 sequences are SGHVS and FQNEAQ. Trimming took 1 base from V and 3 from J; bases not matched to a gene: 3. CDR3 in DNA: TGTGCCAGCAGCTTAGGGACAGGGGAGGACTATGGCTACACCTTC. Amino acids: CASSLGTGEDYGYTF.